These T cell receptor beta chains were read from a single sample in a study of blood T cell repertoires in COVID-19. TCRdb keeps only in-frame clones here, not all; method: immunoSEQ multiplex PCR. The sample carries over 200,000 clones, around 87% recorded once. Sequencing input: peripheral blood. The source of these receptors is a woman in her forties or fifties with acute or convalescent COVID-19. The CDR3 runs from the conserved cysteine through the conserved F or W. The D gene is left open where the match is weak. Part of the rows lack a size; the others show once, few, many or a class for expanded clones.

V: TRBV24-1
size: .
length: 16
J: TRBJ2-1
D: .
CDR3: CATSDPGTSSYNEQFF
DNA: TGTGCCACCAGTGATCCCGGGACTTCCTCCTACAATGAGCAGTTCTTC

V: TRBV18
size: .
length: 15
J: TRBJ1-4
D: TRBD1
CDR3: CASSQQTGVNEKLFF
DNA: TGTGCCAGCTCCCAGCAGACAGGGGTTAATGAAAAACTGTTTTTT

V: TRBV3-1/TRBV3-2
size: .
length: 15
J: TRBJ1-4
D: .
CDR3: CASSQEGGSSEKLFF
DNA: TGTGCCAGCAGCCAAGAAGGCGGTAGTAGCGAAAAACTGTTTTTT

V: TRBV7-2
size: .
length: 13
J: TRBJ1-2
D: .
CDR3: CASRRTEVYGYTF
DNA: TGTGCCAGCCGACGGACAGAGGTCTATGGCTACACCTTC

V: TRBV6-5
size: .
length: 14
J: TRBJ1-1
D: .
CDR3: CASSRRRENTEAFF
DNA: TGTGCCAGCAGCCGTCGCCGGGAGAACACTGAAGCTTTCTTT

V: TRBV28
size: once
length: 11
J: TRBJ1-1
D: .
CDR3: CASSLGQKAFF
DNA: TGTGCCAGCAGCCTCGGACAGAAAGCTTTCTTT

V: TRBV7-2
size: .
length: 14
J: TRBJ1-1
D: .
CDR3: CASTPGHMNTEAFF
DNA: TGTGCCAGCACCCCGGGACACATGAACACTGAAGCTTTCTTT

V: TRBV5-1
size: .
length: 13
J: TRBJ1-1
D: .
CDR3: CASSEPGDTEAFF
DNA: TGCGCCAGCAGCGAACCAGGGGACACTGAAGCTTTCTTT

V: TRBV5-5
size: .
length: 15
J: TRBJ1-1
D: .
CDR3: CASSLRWGVNTEAFF
DNA: TGTGCCAGCAGCTTGCGGTGGGGGGTGAACACTGAAGCTTTCTTT

V: TRBV4-1
size: .
length: 14
J: TRBJ1-1
D: .
CDR3: CASSPTVAASEAFF
DNA: TGCGCCAGCAGCCCAACAGTAGCGGCAAGTGAAGCTTTCTTT

V: TRBV14
size: .
length: 13
J: TRBJ1-1
D: .
CDR3: CASSPHQNTEAFF
DNA: TGTGCCAGCAGCCCCCATCAGAACACTGAAGCTTTCTTT

V: TRBV5-4
size: .
length: 14
J: TRBJ2-1
D: TRBD2
CDR3: CAGGASGSGNEQFF
DNA: TGTGCCGGGGGGGCTAGCGGGAGTGGGAATGAGCAGTTCTTC

V: TRBV7-9
size: .
length: 14
J: TRBJ2-1
D: TRBD2
CDR3: CASSFSGSLDEQFF
DNA: TGTGCCAGCAGCTTCAGCGGGAGTCTGGATGAGCAGTTCTTC

V: TRBV5-5
size: .
length: 15
J: TRBJ2-2
D: .
CDR3: CASSLLGPNTGELFF
DNA: TGTGCCAGCAGCTTGCTGGGGCCGAACACCGGGGAGCTGTTTTTT

V: TRBV9
size: .
length: 21
J: TRBJ2-1
D: TRBD2
CDR3: CASSVYAWERKGLAAVGEQFF
DNA: TGTGCCAGCAGCGTTTATGCCTGGGAGAGAAAGGGACTAGCGGCAGTAGGTGAGCAGTTCTTC

V: TRBV7-2
size: .
length: 16
J: TRBJ2-3
D: TRBD2
CDR3: CASSLMAGGPADTQYF
DNA: TGTGCCAGCAGCTTAATGGCGGGAGGGCCTGCAGATACGCAGTATTTT

V: TRBV6-5
size: .
length: 15
J: TRBJ1-2
D: TRBD1
CDR3: CASSYSGQVYYGYTF
DNA: TGTGCCAGCAGTTACTCCGGACAGGTCTACTATGGCTACACCTTC

V: TRBV5-1
size: .
length: 14
J: TRBJ2-3
D: TRBD2
CDR3: CASSSPSGPDTQYF
DNA: TGCGCCAGCAGCTCCCCTAGCGGGCCAGATACGCAGTATTTT

V: TRBV7-2
size: .
length: 13
J: TRBJ2-1
D: TRBD1
CDR3: CASSATGGTEQFF
DNA: TGTGCCAGCAGCGCTACAGGGGGCACTGAGCAGTTCTTC

V: TRBV19
size: .
length: 14
J: TRBJ2-1
D: .
CDR3: CASTMNGLGDEQFF
DNA: TGTGCCAGTACTATGAATGGTTTGGGCGATGAGCAGTTCTTC

V: TRBV27
size: .
length: 14
J: TRBJ2-7
D: TRBD2
CDR3: CASSFSGRKNEQYF
DNA: TGTGCCAGCAGTTTTAGCGGGAGGAAGAACGAGCAGTACTTC

V: TRBV28
size: few
length: 11
J: TRBJ1-1
D: .
CDR3: CASSPTSEAFF
DNA: TGTGCCAGCAGTCCGACAAGTGAAGCTTTCTTT

V: TRBV15
size: .
length: 15
J: TRBJ2-7
D: TRBD2
CDR3: CATSGGLAGSYEQYF
DNA: TGTGCCACCAGCGGGGGACTAGCGGGCTCCTACGAGCAGTACTTC

V: TRBV7-3
size: .
length: 19
J: TRBJ2-3
D: TRBD2
CDR3: CASSRTPRKRGLSTDTQYF
DNA: TGTGCCAGCAGCCGGACCCCCCGGAAGCGGGGGCTAAGCACAGATACGCAGTATTTT

V: TRBV19
size: .
length: 15
J: TRBJ1-5
D: .
CDR3: CASSIRVGGNQPQHF
DNA: TGTGCCAGTAGTATCCGGGTTGGCGGGAATCAGCCCCAGCATTTT

V: TRBV27
size: .
length: 14
J: TRBJ2-2
D: .
CDR3: CASRKTRNTGELFF
DNA: TGTGCCAGCAGGAAAACCAGGAACACCGGGGAGCTGTTTTTT